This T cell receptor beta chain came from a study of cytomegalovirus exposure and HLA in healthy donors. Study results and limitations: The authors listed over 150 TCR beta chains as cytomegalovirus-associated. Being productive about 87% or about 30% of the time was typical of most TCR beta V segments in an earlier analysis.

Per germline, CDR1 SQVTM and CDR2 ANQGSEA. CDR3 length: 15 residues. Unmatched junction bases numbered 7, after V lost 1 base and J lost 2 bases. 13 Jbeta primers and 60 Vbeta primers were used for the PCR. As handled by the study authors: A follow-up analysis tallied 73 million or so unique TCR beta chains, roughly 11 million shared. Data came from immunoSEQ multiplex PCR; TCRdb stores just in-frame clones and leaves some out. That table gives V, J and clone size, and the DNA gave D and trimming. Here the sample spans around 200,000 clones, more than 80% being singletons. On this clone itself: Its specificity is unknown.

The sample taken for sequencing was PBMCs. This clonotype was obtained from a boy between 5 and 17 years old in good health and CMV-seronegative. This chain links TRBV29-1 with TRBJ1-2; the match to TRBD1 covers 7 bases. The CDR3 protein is CSVEAQTGTNYGYTF. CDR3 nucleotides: TGCAGCGTTGAAGCTCAGACAGGGACGAACTATGGCTACACCTTC. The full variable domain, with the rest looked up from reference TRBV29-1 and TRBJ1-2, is SAVISQKPSRDICQRGTSLTIQCQVDSQVTMMFWYRQQPGQSLTLIATANQGSEATYESGFVIDKFPISRPNLTFSTLTVSNMSPEDSSIYLCSVEAQTGTNYGYTFGSGTRLTVV.